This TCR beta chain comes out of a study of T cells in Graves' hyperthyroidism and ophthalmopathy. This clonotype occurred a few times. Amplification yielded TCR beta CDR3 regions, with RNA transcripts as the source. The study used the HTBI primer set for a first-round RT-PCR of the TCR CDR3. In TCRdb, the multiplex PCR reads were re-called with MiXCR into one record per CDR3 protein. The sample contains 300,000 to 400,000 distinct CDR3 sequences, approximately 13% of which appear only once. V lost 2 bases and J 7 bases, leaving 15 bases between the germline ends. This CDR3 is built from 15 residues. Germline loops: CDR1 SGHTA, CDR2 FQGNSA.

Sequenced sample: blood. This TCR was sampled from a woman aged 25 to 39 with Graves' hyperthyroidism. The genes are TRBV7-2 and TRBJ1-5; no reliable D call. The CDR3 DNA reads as TGTGCCAGCAGCTTAAGTAGAGGTTCGGGGCAGCCCCAGCATTTT. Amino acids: CASSLSRGSGQPQHF.